Shown below are 4 T cell receptor beta chains from a single sample sequenced in a study of T cell responses to AZD1222 COVID-19 vaccine. Data came from immunoSEQ multiplex PCR; TCRdb stores just in-frame clones and leaves some out. Here the sample spans under 150,000 clones, about 91% being singletons. The starting material was peripheral blood, obtained 28 days after the second AZD1222 dose. The receptors here all came from an adult who received the AZD1222 COVID-19 vaccine.

The chain joins TRBV11-3 to TRBJ1-5, with D unresolved. The V end lost 0 bases, the J end lost 3 bases, and 9 bases lay between the germline ends. CDR3 length: 15 residues. Per germline, CDR1 SGHNT and CDR2 YENEEA. The CDR3 protein is CASSLDGGDNQPQHF. CDR3 in DNA: TGTGCCAGCAGCTTAGATGGCGGGGACAATCAGCCCCAGCATTTT. Together with reference TRBV11-3 and TRBJ1-5, the CDR3 gives the full variable domain: EAGVVQSPRYKIIEKKQPVAFWCNPISGHNTLYWYLQNLGQGPELLIRYENEEAVDDSQLPKDRFSAERLKGVDSTLKIQPAELGDSAVYLCASSLDGGDNQPQHFGDGTRLSIL.

The chain employs TRBV5-8 and TRBJ2-4, with a tentative D call TRBD1 (6 bases). This CDR3 contains 16 residues. With 2 bases removed from V and 1 base from J, the gap between germline ends came to 13 bases. The germline CDR1 and CDR2 sequences are SGHTS and YDEGEE. The CDR3 DNA reads as TGTGCCAGCAGCTTAGGCCCCCAGGGGGCCAAAAACATTCAGTACTTC. This gives the protein CASSLGPQGAKNIQYF.

This chain uses TRBV10-2 with TRBJ1-1; D unclear. This CDR3 spans 12 amino acids. The V and J ends lost 4 bases and 4 bases respectively, with 7 bases between them. CDR1 and CDR2 (germline): WSHSY, SAAADI. The CDR3 coding sequence is TGCGCCAGCAGTGTAGATATCACTGAAGCTTTCTTT. This codes for CASSVDITEAFF.

The gene calls are TRBV12-3 or TRBV12-4 and TRBJ1-4; D ambiguous. The V gene lost 4 bases and the J gene lost 8 bases, with 8 bases spanning the gap. The CDR3 loop spans 12 amino acids. The CDR3 nucleotides are TGTGCCAGCAGTTCGGACGAAGAAAAACTGTTTTTT. It is translated as CASSSDEEKLFF.